The 9 T cell receptor beta chains in this list originate from one sample, sequenced in a study of siplizumab effects on memory and regulatory T cells. Data came from immunoSEQ multiplex PCR; TCRdb stores just in-frame clones and leaves some out. Among more than 95,000 clones, roughly 91% were seen once, and the ten largest hold more than 0.3%. What was sequenced was CD4+ T cells sorted from blood. Receptors were obtained from a human donor in good health.

The chain recombines TRBV7-9 with TRBJ2-7; 16 nucleotides line up with TRBD2. With V trimmed by 10 bases and J by 6 bases, 12 bases remained unmatched. Germline CDR1 reads SEHNR; CDR2 reads FQNEAQ (reference sequence). The CDR3 consists of 16 residues. The CDR3 bases are TGTGCCATACAACAGGGGGGACTAGCGGGAGGGTCCGAGCAGTACTTC. Translated, it gives CAIQQGGLAGGSEQYF.

This clone has a handful of counts. V is TRBV9 and J is TRBJ1-3; D is unclear. Germline CDR1 is SGDLS and CDR2 is YYNGEE. The CDR3 has 15 residues. Trimming took 2 bases from V and 0 from J, leaving 9 bases between them. Here the CDR3 DNA reads TGTGCCAGCAGCGTGGCTACAGCCTCTGGAAACACCATATATTTT. Encoded protein: CASSVATASGNTIYF.

In DNA, the CDR3 is TGTGCCAGTAGCAGTCGGGCGGGGGGCACAGATACGCAGTATTTT. This codes for CASSSRAGGTDTQYF. The chain employs TRBV19 and TRBJ2-3, with 7 bases aligning to TRBD2. The V segment lost 6 bases and the J segment 1 base; nucleotides outside the gene matches: 7. Per the germline V gene, CDR1 is LNHDA and CDR2 is SQIVND (reference sequence). This CDR3 is 15 amino acids long. The variable domain in full, completed from reference TRBV19 and TRBJ2-3, reads DGGITQSPKYLFRKEGQNVTLSCEQNLNHDAMYWYRQDPGQGLRLIYYSQIVNDFQKGDIAEGYSVSREKKESFPLTVTSAQKNPTAFYLCASSSRAGGTDTQYFGPGTRLTVL.

As concerns this clone: The identical CDR3 is also encoded by other nucleotide sequences in the sample. This rearrangement joins TRBV6-1 to TRBJ2-5; 7 bases agree with TRBD2. J was trimmed by 2 bases and V by 4 bases; bases with no gene match: 4. This CDR3 contains 14 residues. Germline loops: CDR1 MNHNS, CDR2 SASEGT. The CDR3 DNA is TGTGCCAGCAGTGCCCTCGGGGGGCAAGAGACCCAGTACTTC. Encoded protein: CASSALGGQETQYF.

The chain is built from TRBV12-5 and TRBJ2-7; unclear D gene. The CDR3 has 14 amino acids. The germline V gene has CDR1 LGHNT and CDR2 FRNRAP. The germline V and J ends were trimmed by 0 bases and 7 bases, with 13 bases remaining between them. CDR3 nucleotides: TGTGCTAGTGGTTTGGTACTTGGGGTGGGGGAGCAGTACTTC. It encodes CASGLVLGVGEQYF.

For the CDR3, the DNA is TGTGCCAGCAGCACCAACAGGGGGCAAACGAACACCGGGGAGCTGTTTTTT. It encodes CASSTNRGQTNTGELFF. The chain couples TRBV5-4 to TRBJ2-2; 9 bases fit TRBD1. V trimming: 4 bases; J trimming: 0 bases; junction bases outside the gene matches: 7. CDR1 SGHNT and CDR2 YYREEE come from the germline V gene (reference sequence). The CDR3 consists of 17 residues.

V and J are TRBV5-1 and TRBJ1-4; 7 bases are shared with TRBD1. Germline-derived CDR1 and CDR2 are SGHRS and YFSETQ. The ends lost 4 bases at V and 7 bases at J; junction bases unmatched: 4. The CDR3 spans 13 residues. The DNA for the CDR3 is TGCGCCAGCAGCGTCCAGGGGGGTGAAAAACTGTTTTTT. This sequence encodes CASSVQGGEKLFF.

The CDR3 sequence is CASSQPPGPNSPLHF. The CDR3, as DNA: TGTGCCAGCTCACAACCCCCGGGGCCAAATTCACCCCTCCACTTT. V gene TRBV18 combines with J gene TRBJ1-6; perhaps TRBD1 as D (5 bases). The CDR3 runs 15 residues. Trimming stripped 4 bases from V and 7 bases from J, with 14 bases between. Per germline, CDR1 KGHSH and CDR2 LQKENI.

V usage is TRBV29-1 and J usage is TRBJ1-5, with TRBD1 matching over 7 bases. CDR3 length: 14 residues. Germline V gene lookup returns CDR1 SQVTM and CDR2 ANQGSEA. Trimming took 5 bases from V and 5 from J; bases not matched to a gene: 9. The DNA for the CDR3 is TGCAGCGTTTCGAGTGCAGGGGGGGATCAGCCCCAGCATTTT. This gives the protein CSVSSAGGDQPQHF.